What follows describes a single TCR beta chain. The clone's antigen remains unknown. Per-base quality was not reported, and no clone a single base away is much larger than it. These data originate in a study of breast tumors, draining lymph nodes, adjacent tissues (dated by TCRdb to the mid-2010s). Study-wide context: TCR beta repertoires were compared across tumor, adjacent nontumor tissue and axillary lymph nodes obtained from breast cancer patients. The study aimed to assess the relationships and possible T-cell exchange between tumor, surrounding tissue and draining lymph node repertoires in human breast cancer. Study-wide findings and limitations: Tumor and nontumor tissue repertoires were significantly more similar in luminal-like than in basal-like breast cancer. The conclusion that tumor T cells originate in lymph nodes was presented as consistent with a hypothesis rather than as directly demonstrated. Tumor T-cell repertoires showed less diversity than lymph node repertoires and more diversity than nontumor tissue repertoires, and tumor T-cell repertoires showed preferential V and J gene usage. The data were considered consistent with most tumor T cells being derived from the lymph node and subsequently expanding within tumor tissue.

A distance of 16 bases separates the germline ends of V and J, which lose 5 bases and 1 base respectively. The CDR3 measures 16 amino acids from cysteine to phenylalanine. The retained sequence is limited to the CDR3, 48 bases, with the frame set at the first base. CDR1 MNHNY and CDR2 SVGAGI are derived from the germline V gene (reference sequence). Data came from an Illumina HiSeq 2000. TCR beta chain libraries were generated through multiplex PCR amplification. The amplified TCR beta chain products were analyzed by high-throughput sequencing. TCRdb trimmed the raw reads at Q25, called clones with MiXCR and kept productive beta chains. One record per CDR3 amino acid sequence lists the most common genes and DNA. The sample includes around 230,000 distinct CDR3 sequences, with about 34% observed a single time. Of the sample, 3% to 4% is held by the ten largest clones. The lymph node samples were taken from the axillary draining lymph nodes of breast cancer patients.

Sequences were obtained from axillary lymph node tissue. The origin of this receptor is a female donor with breast cancer. Some clones in this sample may be carry-over from other donors' samples. The rearrangement joined TRBV6-6 to TRBJ2-3; the D region possibly corresponds to TRBD2 (5 bases align). The CDR3 here reads CASSSGSLRGTDTQYF. Read as DNA, the sequence is TGTGCCAGCAGTAGCGGTTCACTCCGGGGCACAGATACGCAGTATTTT.